The source of this T cell receptor beta chain is a study of vaccination effects on CD4 cells after COVID-19. Antigen-specific CD4+ T cells were expanded (with viral peptide pools) by the ViraFEST assay ahead of sequencing. Upon completion of about ten days in culture, CD4+ T cells were isolated. Nucleocapsid antibody tests were negative, and the vaccine recipients had no prior SARS-CoV-2 infection. Unmatched junction bases numbered 10, after V lost 6 bases and J lost 3 bases. Germline V CDR1 and CDR2: ENHRY, SYGVKD. The length of the CDR3 is 16 residues. Clones were sequenced by immunoSEQ multiplex PCR, and TCRdb holds only the in-frame ones, with some missing. The sample has 77,000 or so clones, around 78% seen once. Broader study findings: Convalescent patients were scarce in the study, and it lacked early post-infection timepoints.

Points on this clone: Its specificity is unknown.

The sequencing here drew on CD4+ T cells from PBMCs cultured with SARS-CoV-2 spike peptides, taken before COVID-19 vaccination. The chain has TRBV10-3 and TRBJ2-2, with TRBD1 matching over 7 bases. The TCR originated in a human donor who received a COVID-19 vaccine. As DNA, the CDR3 is TGTGCCATCAGCGTCAACAGGGGAATGTACACCGGGGAGCTGTTTTTT. This gives the protein CAISVNRGMYTGELFF.